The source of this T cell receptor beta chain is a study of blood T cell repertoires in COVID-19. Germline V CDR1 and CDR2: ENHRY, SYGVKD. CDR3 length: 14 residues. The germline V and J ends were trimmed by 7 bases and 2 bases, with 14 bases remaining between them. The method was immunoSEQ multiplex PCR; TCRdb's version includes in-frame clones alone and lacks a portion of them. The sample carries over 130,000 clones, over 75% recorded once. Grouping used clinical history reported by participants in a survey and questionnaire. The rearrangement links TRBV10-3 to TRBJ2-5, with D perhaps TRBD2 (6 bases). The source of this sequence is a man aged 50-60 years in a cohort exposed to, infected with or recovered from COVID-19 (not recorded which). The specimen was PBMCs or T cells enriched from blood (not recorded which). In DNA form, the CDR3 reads TGTGCCATCATACAGCGGGCCCCACAAGAGACCCAGTACTTC. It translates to CAIIQRAPQETQYF.